Sequencing of this T cell receptor (beta chain) was carried out in a study of human T cells and chemical hapten exposure. Study-wide background: All patients underwent weekly scalp dosing with diphenylcyclopropenone for the full roughly 23-week study. Overall study findings and caveats: Sensitizing with DPC caused no change in TCRs above 1 in 1000 frequency.

TCRdb re-analysed the RACE reads in MiXCR, keeping a single row per CDR3 protein. The sample has about 110,000 distinct CDR3 sequences; roughly 12% are singletons. This clonotype has a single count. Its antigen is not identified. This could be a read error, since a much larger clone is one nucleotide away. The CDR3 contains 8 residues. Germline V gene data show CDR1 as SEHNR and CDR2 as FQNEAQ (reference sequence). This sample's time point: pre-sensitization, week 0. The treatment is: therapeutic diphenylcyclopropenone sensitization with weekly scalp DPC. The V gene is TRBV7-9, the J gene TRBJ2-1; D is unclear. Sequencing was performed on whole blood, taken in connection with sensitization to the hapten diphenylcyclopropenone (DPC). The TCR sequence derives from a woman aged 50 to 60 with alopecia areata. Some clones in this sample may be carry-over from other donors' samples. CDR3 in amino acids: CVSNEQFF. CDR3 bases: TGTGTCAGCAATGAGCAGTTCTTC.